The clone carrying this TCR beta chain was seen only a few times. Its antigen is still unknown. TCRdb used MiXCR to reprocess the RT-PCR reads, holding one entry per CDR3 protein. The repertoire holds 710,000 or so distinct CDR3 sequences, with more than 15% as singletons. This entry belongs to a study of response to subunit inactivated influenza vaccine. General study findings and limits: Few additional T cells are recruited per seasonal influenza vaccination, authors suggested.

With 6 bases removed from V and 4 bases from J, the gap between germline ends came to 11 bases. Germline CDR1 reads DFQATT; CDR2 reads SNEGSKA (reference sequence). This CDR3 is built from 12 residues. Sequenced material: PBMCs from blood, taken about 12 days after vaccination. This sequence joins TRBV20-1 and TRBJ2-3; D uncertain. The source is a man aged 50 or older who received an inactivated influenza vaccine. CDR3 nucleotide sequence: TGCAGTGCCAGTGCGGCCCCAGATACGCAGTATTTT. It is translated as CSASAAPDTQYF.